This TCR beta chain was profiled in a study of blood T cells in healthy people across ages. This clonotype was found a few times. The antigen remains undetermined. Deletions cut 6 bases from V and 7 bases from J, with 10 bases between. Germline lookup yields CDR1 LGHNT and CDR2 FRNRAP. This CDR3 contains 12 residues. Findings of the study overall: Diversity estimates from one million T cells were considered underestimates.

Then a second PCR, running about 7 to 11 cycles, was carried out with a sample-barcoded 5' primer and a J-beta primer mix. Every sample gave at least 3 million paired-end reads containing CDR3. TCRdb passed the 5' RACE reads through MiXCR, listing each CDR3 protein once. The sample shows around 1,800,000 distinct CDR3 sequences, 30% to 40% of them seen only once. Specimen: blood. The chain uses TRBV12-5 and TRBJ1-5, with D unresolved. This sequence originates from a human donor in good health. The CDR3 coding sequence is TGTGCTAGTGGGCCTACAAGACAGCCCCAGCATTTT. Translation gives CASGPTRQPQHF.